This entry lists 21 T cell receptor beta chains sequenced from one sample in a study of blood T cell repertoires in COVID-19. The table came from immunoSEQ multiplex PCR; TCRdb's copy has only in-frame clones and leaves some out. The sample lists approximately 140,000 clones, roughly 83% occurring once. Sequenced input: peripheral blood. These receptors originate from a woman of 80 years or more with acute or convalescent COVID-19.

This chain links TRBV21-1 with TRBJ1-1; TRBD1 reflects the table's D call only, with no check against the DNA. TRBV21-1 is designated a pseudogene. The CDR3 covers 18 residues. In nucleotides, the CDR3 is TGTGCCAGCAGCTCAAAGGGGCGTACTCCAAATGTGAACACTGAAGCTTTCTTT. Translated: CASSSKGRTPNVNTEAFF.

This clone showed up just once. The sample holds other DNA sequences that translate to the same CDR3. This chain uses TRBV18 with TRBJ2-2, with TRBD1 matching 8 bases. The trim removed 2 bases at V and 1 base at J, leaving 0 bases unmatched. Per the germline V gene, CDR1 is KGHSH and CDR2 is LQKENI. The CDR3 has 15 amino acids. The CDR3 here is CASSPGTGNTGELFF. CDR3 nucleotide sequence: TGTGCCAGCTCACCAGGGACAGGGAACACCGGGGAGCTGTTTTTT.

The rearrangement uses TRBV11-2 and TRBJ2-1; TRBD1 aligns across 8 bases. CDR1 is SGHAT and CDR2 is FQNNGV in the germline V gene. The trim removed 5 bases at V and 2 bases at J, leaving 5 bases unmatched. This CDR3 contains 15 residues. DNA of the CDR3: TGTGCCAGCAGCCTCGACAGGGGTACCTACAATGAGCAGTTCTTC. Its translation is CASSLDRGTYNEQFF.

The rearrangement links TRBV11-3 to TRBJ2-1; D possibly corresponds to TRBD1 (6 bases). V gave up 3 bases and J gave up 7 bases, with 10 bases separating them. Germline assignment: CDR1 SGHNT and CDR2 YENEEA. The CDR3 covers 13 residues. The CDR3 coding sequence is TGTGCCAGCAGCTTGGACGGACAGAATGAGCAGTTCTTC. It translates to CASSLDGQNEQFF.

The CDR3 sequence: CASSRDSSDTQYF. CDR3 nucleotides: TGCGCCAGCAGCCGGGACAGTTCAGATACGCAGTATTTT. The chain recombines TRBV10-1 with TRBJ2-3; 7 nucleotides agree with TRBD1. The CDR3 sequence is 13 residues long. Germline CDR1 reads WNHNN; CDR2 reads SYGVQD (reference sequence). V gave up 6 bases and J gave up 4 bases; unmatched junction bases: 4.

This clone showed up just a few times. The chain couples TRBV3-1 (or the pseudogene TRBV3-2) to TRBJ1-2; tentative D call: TRBD1 (5 bases). Germline V CDR1 and CDR2: LGHDT, YNNKEL (reference sequence). The CDR3 covers 13 residues. V dropped 5 bases and J dropped 5 bases, with 12 bases sitting between them. The CDR3 here is CASSSRVGYGYTF. The CDR3 DNA is TGTGCCAGCAGCTCCAGGGTTGGGTATGGCTACACCTTC.

This chain connects TRBV11-2 to TRBJ2-2, with D hard to call. The CDR3 contains 15 residues. CDR1 and CDR2 (germline): SGHAT, FQNNGV. Trimming left V 2 bases short and J 5 bases short, with 12 bases between. CDR3 nucleotide sequence: TGTGCCAGCAGCTTATTCACTACGAGGACCGGGGAGCTGTTTTTT. Its translation: CASSLFTTRTGELFF.

The V gene is TRBV11-2, the J gene TRBJ2-5; TRBD2 agrees at 7 bases. Germline V gene sequence: CDR1 SGHAT, CDR2 FQNNGV. The CDR3 is made up of 15 amino acids. With 5 bases clipped from V and 4 bases from J, the junction kept 10 bases outside the gene matches. Written as DNA, the CDR3 is TGTGCCAGCAGCCTCAATCGGGGAGGGGTAGAGACCCAGTACTTC. It codes for CASSLNRGGVETQYF. The whole variable domain, filled in from reference TRBV11-2 and TRBJ2-5, reads EAGVAQSPRYKIIEKRQSVAFWCNPISGHATLYWYQQILGQGPKLLIQFQNNGVVDDSQLPKDRFSAERLKGVDSTLKIQPAKLEDSAVYLCASSLNRGGVETQYFGPGTRLLVL.

V is TRBV19 and J is TRBJ2-3; 9 bases align to TRBD1. The CDR3 sequence is 16 residues long. Germline V gives CDR1 LNHDA, CDR2 SQIVND (reference sequence). V lost 5 bases and J lost 3; bases outside the gene matches: 9. CDR3 sequence reads: CASSGTGTGTTDTQYF. CDR3 in DNA: TGTGCCAGTAGTGGAACCGGGACAGGGACTACAGATACGCAGTATTTT.

V and J are TRBV7-2 and TRBJ2-1, with 10 bases matching TRBD2. This CDR3 contains 16 residues. Germline V gene sequence: CDR1 SGHTA, CDR2 FQGNSA. Trimming removed 1 base from V and 3 bases from J; junction bases left unmatched: 3. The CDR3 is CASSLVSGGNYNEQFF. The DNA of the CDR3 is TGTGCCAGCAGCTTAGTTAGCGGGGGGAACTACAATGAGCAGTTCTTC. Full variable domain (outside the CDR3, taken from reference TRBV7-2 and TRBJ2-1): GAGVSQSPSNKVTEKGKDVELRCDPISGHTALYWYRQSLGQGLEFLIYFQGNSAPDKSGLPSDRFSAERTGGSVSTLTIQRTQQEDSAVYLCASSLVSGGNYNEQFFGPGTRLTVL.

The chain employs TRBV6-5 and TRBJ2-7; the D gene is possibly TRBD1 (6 bases). This CDR3 region has 16 residues. The V gene's germline CDR1 is MNHEY and CDR2 SVGAGI. V dropped 0 bases and J dropped 6 bases, with 18 bases sitting between them. CDR3 sequence: CASSYSPTGFGGEQYF. The CDR3 nucleotides are TGTGCCAGCAGTTACTCCCCAACAGGGTTTGGAGGCGAGCAGTACTTC.

V is TRBV4-2 and J is TRBJ2-4; TRBD2 matches 10 bases. Germline V CDR1 and CDR2: LGHNA, YNFKEQ. The V segment lost 4 bases and the J segment 2 bases; nucleotides outside the gene matches: 14. The CDR3 runs to 19 residues. The CDR3 DNA follows: TGTGCCAGCAGCCGGGATTTTAGCGGGGGGCCCCTATCCAAAAACATTCAGTACTTC. Translating gives CASSRDFSGGPLSKNIQYF.

The chain has TRBV2 and TRBJ1-1, with D maybe TRBD1 (5 bases). The ends were cut back, 6 bases at V and 6 bases at J, with 11 bases in the middle. CDR1 and CDR2 from the germline V gene are SNHLY and FYNNEI. The CDR3 contains 12 residues. The CDR3 coding sequence is TGTGCCAGCAGGGCCGGGGGGGCTGAAGCTTTCTTT. Protein product: CASRAGGAEAFF. The whole variable domain, filled in from reference TRBV2 and TRBJ1-1, reads EPEVTQTPSHQVTQMGQEVILRCVPISNHLYFYWYRQILGQKVEFLVSFYNNEISEKSEIFDDQFSVERPDGSNFTLKIRSTKLEDSAMYFCASRAGGAEAFFGQGTRLTVV.

The chain has TRBV27 and TRBJ1-2; D perhaps matches TRBD1 (6 bases). The ends were cut back, 0 bases at V and 4 bases at J, with 15 bases in the middle. The germline CDR1 and CDR2 sequences are MNHEY and SMNVEV (reference sequence). The CDR3 length is 16 residues. Written as DNA, the CDR3 is TGTGCCAGCAGTTTATCAGGGACATCCTCTGCCTATGGCTACACCTTC. Its protein is CASSLSGTSSAYGYTF.

This chain uses TRBV5-5 with TRBJ1-4; no reliable D call. The CDR3 spans 14 residues. In germline, CDR1 is SGHKS, CDR2 YYEKEE (reference sequence). The V end lost 4 bases, the J end lost 4 bases, and 11 bases lay between the germline ends. The CDR3 DNA reads TGTGCCAGCAGCCCGTTCGAGGGTAATGAAAAACTGTTTTTT. This codes for CASSPFEGNEKLFF.

The rearrangement links TRBV7-2 to TRBJ1-1; 7 nucleotides match TRBD1. In germline, CDR1 is SGHTA, CDR2 FQGNSA. J lost 0 bases, V lost 5 bases, and 3 bases had no gene match. The CDR3 is made up of 14 amino acids. CDR3 sequence: CASSRDRMNTEAFF. As DNA, the CDR3 is TGTGCCAGCAGCCGGGACAGAATGAACACTGAAGCTTTCTTT.

On this clone: The same CDR3 also results from other DNA sequences found in this sample. This chain connects TRBV18 to TRBJ2-7; 10 nucleotides line up with TRBD1. Germline V gene sequence: CDR1 KGHSH, CDR2 LQKENI. Trimming took 5 bases from V and 4 from J; bases not matched to a gene: 5. This CDR3 contains 14 residues. This chain's CDR3 is CASSTTGGGYEQYF. The CDR3 DNA is TGTGCCAGCTCAACGACAGGGGGCGGTTACGAGCAGTACTTC. The variable domain in full, with the rest retrieved from reference TRBV18 and TRBJ2-7, is NAGVMQNPRHLVRRRGQEARLRCSPMKGHSHVYWYRQLPEEGLKFMVYLQKENIIDESGMPKERFSAEFPKEGPSILRIQQVVRGDSAAYFCASSTTGGGYEQYFGPGTRLTVT.

J is TRBJ1-1 and V is TRBV4-3; D is unclear. CDR3 length: 13 residues. V was cut by 2 bases and J by 4 bases, with 8 bases left in between. Germline V gene sequence: CDR1 LGHNA, CDR2 YSLEER. CDR3 protein: CASSQRETTEAFF. CDR3 DNA sequence: TGCGCCAGCAGCCAACGGGAGACCACTGAAGCTTTCTTT.

The chain uses TRBV5-8 and TRBJ1-1; no firm D call. Trimming took off 0 bases at V and 1 base at J, with 10 bases between the two ends. Germline V gives CDR1 SGHTS, CDR2 YDEGEE. This CDR3 is 15 amino acids long. The CDR3 loop reads CASSLVAAPNTEAFF. The CDR3 DNA reads TGTGCCAGCAGCTTGGTAGCAGCCCCGAACACTGAAGCTTTCTTT. Filled out from reference TRBV5-8 and TRBJ1-1, the complete variable domain reads EAGVTQSPTHLIKTRGQQATLRCSPISGHTSVYWYQQALGLGLQFLLWYDEGEERNRGNFPPRFSGRQFPNYSSELNVNALELEDSALYLCASSLVAAPNTEAFFGQGTRLTVV.

V is TRBV5-1 and J is TRBJ1-4, with TRBD1 matching over 9 bases. The V gene's germline CDR1 is SGHRS and CDR2 YFSETQ. V shed 6 bases and J 1 base; nucleotides not matched to a gene: 4. The CDR3 length is 15 residues. The DNA for the CDR3 is TGCGCCAGCACAGAGACAGGGGGAACTAATGAAAAACTGTTTTTT. Amino acids: CASTETGGTNEKLFF.

The CDR3 sequence is CASSLMEGRTEAFF. In nucleotides, the CDR3 is TGTGCCAGCAGCTTAATGGAGGGGAGAACTGAAGCTTTCTTT. This chain joins TRBV7-2 and TRBJ1-1, with D possibly being TRBD1 (5 bases). V lost 2 bases and J lost 5, with 12 bases in between. The germline V gene encodes CDR1 SGHTA and CDR2 FQGNSA. The CDR3 spans 14 residues.